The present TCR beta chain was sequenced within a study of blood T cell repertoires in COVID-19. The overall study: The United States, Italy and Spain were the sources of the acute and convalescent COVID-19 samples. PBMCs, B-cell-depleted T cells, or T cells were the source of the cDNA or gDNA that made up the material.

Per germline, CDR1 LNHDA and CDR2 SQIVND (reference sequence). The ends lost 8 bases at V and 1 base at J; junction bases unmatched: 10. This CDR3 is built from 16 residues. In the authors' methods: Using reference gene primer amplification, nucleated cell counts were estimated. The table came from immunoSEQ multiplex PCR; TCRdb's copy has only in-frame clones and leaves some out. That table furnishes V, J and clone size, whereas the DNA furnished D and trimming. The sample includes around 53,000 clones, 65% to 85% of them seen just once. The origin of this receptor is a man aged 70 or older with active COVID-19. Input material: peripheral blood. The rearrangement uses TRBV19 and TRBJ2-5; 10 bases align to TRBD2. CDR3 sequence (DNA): TGTGCCAGTTCGAGAAGCCGGACTAGCGGCCAAGAGACCCAGTACTTC. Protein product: CASSRSRTSGQETQYF.